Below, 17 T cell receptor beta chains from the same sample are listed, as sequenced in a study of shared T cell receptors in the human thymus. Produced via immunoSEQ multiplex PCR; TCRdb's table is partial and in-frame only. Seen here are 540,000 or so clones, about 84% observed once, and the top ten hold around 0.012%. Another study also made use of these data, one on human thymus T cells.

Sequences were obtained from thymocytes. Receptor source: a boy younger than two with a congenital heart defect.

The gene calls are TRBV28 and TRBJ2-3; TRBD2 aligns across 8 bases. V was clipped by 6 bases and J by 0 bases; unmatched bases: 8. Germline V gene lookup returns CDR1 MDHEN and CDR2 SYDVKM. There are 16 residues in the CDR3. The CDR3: CASRSTSGTSTDTQYF. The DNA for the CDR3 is TGTGCCAGCAGGAGCACTAGCGGAACTAGCACAGATACGCAGTATTTT.

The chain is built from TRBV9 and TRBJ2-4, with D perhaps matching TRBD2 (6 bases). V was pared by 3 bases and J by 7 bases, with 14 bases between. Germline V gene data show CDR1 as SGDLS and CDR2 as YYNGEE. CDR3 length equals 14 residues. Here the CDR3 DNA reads TGTGCCAGCAGCGCTGCTCGGGACTCGAACATTCAGTACTTC. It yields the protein CASSAARDSNIQYF. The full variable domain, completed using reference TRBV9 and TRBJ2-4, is DSGVTQTPKHLITATGQRVTLRCSPRSGDLSVYWYQQSLDQGLQFLIQYYNGEERAKGNILERFSAQQFPDLHSELNLSSLELGDSALYFCASSAARDSNIQYFGAGTRLSVL.

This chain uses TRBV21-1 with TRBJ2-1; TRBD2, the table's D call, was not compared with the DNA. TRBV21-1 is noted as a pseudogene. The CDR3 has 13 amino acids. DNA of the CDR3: TGTGCCAGCAGCACAGCACTAGCGGGAGTTGTGTTCTTC. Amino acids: CASSTALAGVVFF.

The CDR3 sequence is CASSPLLAGELFF. The CDR3 DNA follows: TGTGCCAGCAGCCCCCTACTGGCCGGGGAGCTGTTTTTT. J is TRBJ2-2 and V is TRBV27; D remains ambiguous. CDR3 length equals 13 residues. Germline CDR1 reads MNHEY; CDR2 reads SMNVEV (reference sequence). V lost 6 bases and J 6 bases, leaving 11 bases between the germline ends.

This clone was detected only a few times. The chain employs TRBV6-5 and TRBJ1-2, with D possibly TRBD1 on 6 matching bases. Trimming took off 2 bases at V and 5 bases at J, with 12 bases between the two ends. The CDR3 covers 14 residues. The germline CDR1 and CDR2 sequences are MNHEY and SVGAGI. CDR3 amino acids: CASSYPKGGYGYTF. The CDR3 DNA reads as TGTGCCAGCAGTTACCCAAAGGGGGGGTATGGCTACACCTTC.

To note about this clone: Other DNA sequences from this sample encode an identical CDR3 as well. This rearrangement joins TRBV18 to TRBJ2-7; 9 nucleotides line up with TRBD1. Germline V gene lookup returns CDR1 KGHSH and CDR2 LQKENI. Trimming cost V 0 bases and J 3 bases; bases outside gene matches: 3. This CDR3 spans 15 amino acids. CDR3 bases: TGTGCCAGCTCACCACCCGGGACAGGGAGCTACGAGCAGTACTTC. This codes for CASSPPGTGSYEQYF. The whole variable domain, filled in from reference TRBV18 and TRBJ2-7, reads NAGVMQNPRHLVRRRGQEARLRCSPMKGHSHVYWYRQLPEEGLKFMVYLQKENIIDESGMPKERFSAEFPKEGPSILRIQQVVRGDSAAYFCASSPPGTGSYEQYFGPGTRLTVT.

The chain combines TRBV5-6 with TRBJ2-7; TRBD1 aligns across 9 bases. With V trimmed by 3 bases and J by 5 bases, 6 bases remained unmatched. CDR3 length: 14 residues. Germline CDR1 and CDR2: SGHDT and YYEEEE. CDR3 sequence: CASSSGTGPHEQYF. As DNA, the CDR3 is TGTGCCAGCAGCTCCGGGACAGGGCCACACGAGCAGTACTTC.

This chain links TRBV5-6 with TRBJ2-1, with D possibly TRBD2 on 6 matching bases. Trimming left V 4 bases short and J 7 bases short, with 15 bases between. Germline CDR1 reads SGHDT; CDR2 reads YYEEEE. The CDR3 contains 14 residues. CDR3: CASSPRPSVNEQFF. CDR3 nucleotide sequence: TGTGCCAGCAGCCCACGACCTAGCGTTAATGAGCAGTTCTTC.

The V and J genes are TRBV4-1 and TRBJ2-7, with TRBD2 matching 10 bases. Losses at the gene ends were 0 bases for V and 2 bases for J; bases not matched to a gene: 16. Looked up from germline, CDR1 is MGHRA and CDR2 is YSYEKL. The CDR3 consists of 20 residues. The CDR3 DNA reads TGCGCCAGCAGCCAAGATCTACCGGTATTGCTAGCGGGAGCCCCCTACGAGCAGTACTTC. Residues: CASSQDLPVLLAGAPYEQYF.

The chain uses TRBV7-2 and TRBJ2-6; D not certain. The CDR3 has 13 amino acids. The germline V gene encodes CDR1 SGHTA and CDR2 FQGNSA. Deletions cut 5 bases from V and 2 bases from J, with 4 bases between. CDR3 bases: TGTGCCAGCAGCCGTCCTGGGGCCAACGTCCTGACTTTC. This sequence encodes CASSRPGANVLTF.

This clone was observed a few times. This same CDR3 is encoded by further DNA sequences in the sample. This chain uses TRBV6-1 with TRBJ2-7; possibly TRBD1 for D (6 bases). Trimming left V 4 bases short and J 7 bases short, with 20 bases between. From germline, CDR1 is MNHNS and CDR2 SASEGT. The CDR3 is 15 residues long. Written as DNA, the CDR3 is TGTGCCAGCAGTGCCATCCAGGGGAATCGTCGAGAGCAGTACTTC. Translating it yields CASSAIQGNRREQYF.

CDR3 nucleotides: TGTGCCAGCAGCTTAGGGACAGTCACCGGGGAGCTGTTTTTT. Translation gives CASSLGTVTGELFF. This rearrangement joins TRBV11-2 to TRBJ2-2; tentative D call: TRBD1 (6 bases). Germline assignment: CDR1 SGHAT and CDR2 FQNNGV. CDR3 length: 14 residues. Trimming cost V 1 base and J 4 bases, with 7 bases left between them.

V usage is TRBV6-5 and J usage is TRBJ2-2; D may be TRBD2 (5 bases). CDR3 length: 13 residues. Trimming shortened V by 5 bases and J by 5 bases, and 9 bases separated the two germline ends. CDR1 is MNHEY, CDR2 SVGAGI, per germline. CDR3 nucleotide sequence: TGTGCCAGCAGTCGCCGGGGAACCGGGGAGCTGTTTTTT. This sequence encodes CASSRRGTGELFF.

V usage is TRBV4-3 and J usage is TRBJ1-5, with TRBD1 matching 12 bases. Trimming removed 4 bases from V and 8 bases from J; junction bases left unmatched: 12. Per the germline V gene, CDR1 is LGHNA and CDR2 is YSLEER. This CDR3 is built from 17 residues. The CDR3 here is CASSLTGGQGAGEPQHF. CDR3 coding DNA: TGCGCCAGCAGCCTTACTGGGGGACAGGGGGCTGGGGAGCCCCAGCATTTT.

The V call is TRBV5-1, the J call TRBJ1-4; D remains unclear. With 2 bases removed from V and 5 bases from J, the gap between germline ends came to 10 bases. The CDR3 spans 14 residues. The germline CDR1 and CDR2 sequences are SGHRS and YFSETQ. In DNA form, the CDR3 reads TGCGCCAGCAGCTTATCTGACTTAAATGAAAAACTGTTTTTT. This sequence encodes CASSLSDLNEKLFF.

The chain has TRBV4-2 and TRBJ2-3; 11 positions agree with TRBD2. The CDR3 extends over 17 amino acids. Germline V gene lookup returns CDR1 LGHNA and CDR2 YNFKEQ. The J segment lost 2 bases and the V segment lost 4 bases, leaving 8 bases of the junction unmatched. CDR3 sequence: CASSLMTSGINTDTQYF. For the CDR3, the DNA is TGTGCCAGCAGCCTAATGACTAGCGGGATCAACACAGATACGCAGTATTTT.

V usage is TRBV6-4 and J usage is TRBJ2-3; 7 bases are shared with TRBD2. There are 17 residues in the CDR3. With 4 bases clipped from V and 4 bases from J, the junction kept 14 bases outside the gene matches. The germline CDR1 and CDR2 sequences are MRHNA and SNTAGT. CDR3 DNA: TGTGCCAGCAGTGCCCCAACTAGCGTTGTTGGCGCAGATACGCAGTATTTT. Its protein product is CASSAPTSVVGADTQYF.